This TCR beta chain was identified in a study of shared clonotypes between healthy human individuals. Overall study context: CD4 naive and memory got three plates each, CD8 naive two, CD8 memory one.

Profiled with immunoSEQ multiplex PCR; TCRdb holds only in-frame clones, not every one. Among roughly 400,000 clones listed, roughly 96% were seen once. This clone was found a few times. As yet, its antigen is unknown. Study-level points and caveats: Sorted-subset sequencing was shown by rarefaction to be incomplete despite large depth.

The sequence was obtained from a man between 25 and 39 years old in good health. Specimen: memory CD8+ T cells sorted from blood. As for subset: CD45RO+ cells pooled with CCR7-negative TemRA cells.

CDR3 amino acids: CASSFGSGADQPQHF. The CDR3 DNA sequence: TGTGCCAGCAGCTTCGGGTCCGGGGCGGATCAGCCCCAGCATTTT. The V call is TRBV7-9, the J call TRBJ1-5; perhaps TRBD1 as D (5 bases). The CDR3 extends over 15 amino acids. V was clipped by 3 bases and J by 5 bases, with 14 bases between them. Germline CDR1 SEHNR, CDR2 FQNEAQ (reference sequence).